What follows are 26 T cell receptor beta chains derived from one specimen sequenced in a study of follicular helper T cells after annual influenza vaccination. Time point here: 2014-2015 season, pre-vaccination. Assay: immunoSEQ multiplex PCR; the TCRdb copy retains only in-frame clones and omits some. Here the sample spans 27,000 or so clones, about four fifths being singletons. The sample consisted of CXCR5+ CD38- circulating T follicular helper cells from blood, taken on the day of influenza vaccination. Indicated subset: circulating Tfh, non-naive CD4+CXCR5+PD-1+ (ICOS+CD38+ or ICOS-CD38-). Source of these receptors: an adult who received the influenza vaccine.

This clone was seen once. The chain employs TRBV5-6 and TRBJ2-7; weak D call: TRBD1 (6 bases). The ends were cut back, 5 bases at V and 9 bases at J, with 21 bases in the middle. Germline CDR1 is SGHDT and CDR2 is YYEEEE. CDR3 length: 14 residues. The CDR3 sequence: CASSPNTGLGGQYF. The CDR3 DNA reads as TGTGCCAGCAGTCCCAACACAGGGCTGGGCGGGCAGTACTTC. Supplemented by reference TRBV5-6 and TRBJ2-7, the full variable domain reads DAGVTQSPTHLIKTRGQQVTLRCSPKSGHDTVSWYQQALGQGPQFIFQYYEEEERQRGNFPDRFSGHQFPNYSSELNVNALLLGDSALYLCASSPNTGLGGQYFGPGTRLTVT.

The gene calls are TRBV2 and TRBJ2-5, with 8 bases that match TRBD1. The CDR3 loop spans 13 amino acids. CDR1 SNHLY and CDR2 FYNNEI come from the germline V gene. The J segment lost 11 bases and the V segment lost 9 bases, leaving 14 bases of the junction unmatched. The CDR3 region is CASAGGQLGEQYF. In DNA form, the CDR3 reads TGTGCCAGTGCAGGGGGCCAATTGGGTGAGCAGTACTTC.

This clone has more than one count but fewer than ten. The chain links TRBV10-3 to TRBJ2-7; 9 positions agree with TRBD1. From germline, CDR1 is ENHRY and CDR2 SYGVKD. The trim removed 4 bases at V and 4 bases at J, leaving 2 bases unmatched. This CDR3 contains 13 residues. CDR3 DNA: TGTGCCATCAGTGGAGGACAGGGGTACGAGCAGTACTTC. Encoded protein: CAISGGQGYEQYF.

The gene calls are TRBV12-5 and TRBJ1-5; possibly TRBD1 for D (6 bases). CDR1 and CDR2 (germline): LGHNT, FRNRAP. The CDR3 extends over 15 amino acids. V was clipped by 4 bases and J by 2 bases, with 12 bases between them. The CDR3 sequence is CASGSGDGGNQPQHF. CDR3 DNA: TGTGCTAGTGGTTCAGGGGACGGGGGCAATCAGCCCCAGCATTTT.

The chain has TRBV6-1 and TRBJ2-2, with TRBD2 matching over 9 bases. The germline V gene has CDR1 MNHNS and CDR2 SASEGT. Trimming removed 5 bases from V and 9 bases from J; junction bases left unmatched: 7. The CDR3 totals 14 residues. The CDR3 loop is CASSSGTSNWELFF. The CDR3 nucleotides are TGTGCCAGCAGTTCCGGGACTAGCAATTGGGAGCTGTTTTTT.

The chain uses TRBV4-2 and TRBJ1-6; no clear D. CDR3 size: 13 residues. Trimming shortened V by 8 bases and J by 9 bases, and 14 bases separated the two germline ends. Germline loops: CDR1 LGHNA, CDR2 YNFKEQ. As DNA, the CDR3 is TGTGCCAGCCACGGGCCCGGGAGTTCACCCCTCCACTTT. It specifies CASHGPGSSPLHF.

The rearrangement links TRBV6-1 to TRBJ1-2, with D unresolved. This CDR3 has 14 residues. The V gene lost 3 bases and the J gene lost 4 bases, with 12 bases spanning the gap. Germline loops: CDR1 MNHNS, CDR2 SASEGT. This CDR3 reads CASSDSGTSYGYTF. CDR3 nucleotide sequence: TGTGCCAGCAGTGACAGCGGTACATCCTATGGCTACACCTTC.

This rearrangement joins TRBV5-1 to TRBJ1-1; D unresolved. Trimming took off 4 bases at V and 0 bases at J, with 16 bases between the two ends. Germline values: CDR1 SGHRS, CDR2 YFSETQ. This CDR3 has 16 amino acids. The CDR3 region is CASSPSTGGMNTEAFF. CDR3 bases: TGCGCCAGCAGCCCCTCGACGGGAGGGATGAACACTGAAGCTTTCTTT.

The rearrangement links TRBV19 to TRBJ1-2; D may be TRBD1 (6 bases). This CDR3 is 13 amino acids long. V was shortened by 3 bases and J by 4 bases, with 9 bases between the two germline ends. CDR1 and CDR2 from the germline V gene are LNHDA and SQIVND (reference sequence). The CDR3 DNA is TGTGCCAGTAGTATGAACAGGGCCTATGGCTACACCTTC. It translates to CASSMNRAYGYTF.

The gene calls are TRBV27 and TRBJ1-5, with a tentative D call TRBD1 (5 bases). The V end was cut by 6 bases, the J end by 5 bases, with 20 bases between. Germline assignment: CDR1 MNHEY and CDR2 SMNVEV (reference sequence). This CDR3 has 16 amino acids. CDR3 DNA: TGTGCCAGCAGGACTTCCGGGACTCCCTCACATCAGCCCCAGCATTTT. Amino acid sequence: CASRTSGTPSHQPQHF.

This clone was counted between two and nine times. The chain carries TRBV7-9 and TRBJ1-2, with TRBD1 identical over 8 bases. The germline CDR1 and CDR2 sequences are SEHNR and FQNEAQ (reference sequence). V shed 3 bases, J shed 4 bases, and the junction held 10 bases outside the gene matches. This CDR3 has 16 residues. As DNA, the CDR3 is TGTGCCAGCAGCTTGGGGACAGGAGGTTCGGGCTATGGCTACACCTTC. Amino acid sequence: CASSLGTGGSGYGYTF.

The chain links TRBV27 to TRBJ1-6; D remains unclear. Trimming left V 6 bases short and J 5 bases short, with 5 bases between. The germline gives CDR1 MNHEY, CDR2 SMNVEV (reference sequence). CDR3 length: 12 residues. DNA of the CDR3: TGTGCCAGCAGGGCCCATAATTCACCCCTCCACTTT. Protein product: CASRAHNSPLHF.

This chain connects TRBV30 to TRBJ1-1; TRBD1 is a possible D gene (6 bases). The CDR3 is 12 amino acids. CDR1 and CDR2 (germline): GTSNPN, SVGIG (reference sequence). V was clipped by 7 bases and J by 4 bases, with 13 bases between them. CDR3 in amino acids: CASSRGSTEAFF. CDR3 coding DNA: TGTGCCTCCTCCAGGGGAAGCACTGAAGCTTTCTTT.

The chain carries TRBV7-6 and TRBJ2-1; TRBD2 matches at 10 bases. Germline CDR1 and CDR2: SGHVS and FNYEAQ. The CDR3 runs to 15 residues. V gave up 5 bases and J gave up 16 bases; unmatched junction bases: 17. The CDR3 is CASSQDPTRLAGLFF. CDR3 sequence (DNA): TGTGCCAGCAGCCAAGACCCGACCAGACTAGCGGGCCTCTTCTTC. The variable domain in full, with the rest retrieved from reference TRBV7-6 and TRBJ2-1, is GAGVSQSPRYKVTKRGQDVALRCDPISGHVSLYWYRQALGQGPEFLTYFNYEAQQDKSGLPNDRFSAERPEGSISTLTIQRTEQRDSAMYRCASSQDPTRLAGLFFGPGTRLTVL.

The chain employs TRBV5-1 and TRBJ2-1; 12 bases map to TRBD2. The CDR3 consists of 15 residues. Trimming took 4 bases from V and 12 from J; bases not matched to a gene: 11. CDR1 is SGHRS and CDR2 is YFSETQ in the germline V gene. The CDR3 sequence: CASSPTSGGQLSQFF. CDR3 in DNA: TGCGCCAGCAGCCCGACTAGCGGGGGCCAACTATCGCAGTTCTTC.

V and J are TRBV5-1 and TRBJ2-2, with D perhaps matching TRBD2 (5 bases). Trimming left V 4 bases short and J 6 bases short, with 13 bases between. Germline V CDR1 and CDR2: SGHRS, YFSETQ. CDR3 size: 14 residues. The CDR3 bases are TGCGCCAGCAGCGTGGTCGCGGGCTCCGGGGAGCTGTTTTTT. Amino acid sequence: CASSVVAGSGELFF.

This clone came up a few times. The rearrangement links TRBV19 to TRBJ2-4; 7 positions agree with TRBD1. The ends lost 5 bases at V and 0 bases at J; junction bases unmatched: 16. The germline CDR1 and CDR2 sequences are LNHDA and SQIVND (reference sequence). This CDR3 region has 19 residues. The CDR3: CASSPPGSGTALAKNIQYF. In DNA, the CDR3 is TGTGCCAGTAGTCCTCCCGGGTCCGGGACAGCTTTAGCCAAAAACATTCAGTACTTC.

A few counts support this clone. The rearrangement uses TRBV2 and TRBJ2-1; TRBD2 is a possible D gene (6 bases). The CDR3 is 14 residues long. In germline, CDR1 is SNHLY, CDR2 FYNNEI. The V end lost 7 bases, the J end lost 7 bases, and 17 bases lay between the germline ends. The CDR3 is CASNPGGSRNEQFF. CDR3 nucleotide sequence: TGTGCCAGCAACCCCGGGGGTAGTAGGAATGAGCAGTTCTTC.

This sequence joins TRBV14 and TRBJ1-1; D is unclear. CDR3 size: 14 residues. Germline V gene data show CDR1 as SGHDN and CDR2 as FVKESK. The V gene lost 0 bases and the J gene lost 5 bases, with 10 bases spanning the gap. This CDR3 reads CASSQDSGLTEAFF. The CDR3 nucleotides read TGTGCCAGCAGCCAAGATAGCGGTCTTACTGAAGCTTTCTTT.

The rearrangement joins TRBV4-2 to TRBJ2-2; 8 bases agree with TRBD2. This CDR3 spans 16 amino acids. Germline-derived CDR1 and CDR2 are LGHNA and YNFKEQ. V was clipped by 1 base and J by 4 bases; unmatched bases: 5. CDR3 in DNA: TGTGCCAGCAGCCAAGCCCACGGACTAGCCACCGGGGAGCTGTTTTTT. As protein: CASSQAHGLATGELFF.

The chain uses TRBV29-1 and TRBJ1-2; D remains unclear. The V gene lost 4 bases and the J gene lost 2 bases, with 14 bases spanning the gap. In germline, CDR1 is SQVTM, CDR2 ANQGSEA. CDR3 size: 14 residues. The CDR3 region has the DNA TGCAGCGTTGGGACCCCCGGGAGGAACTATGGCTACACCTTC. Its protein is CSVGTPGRNYGYTF.

This sequence joins TRBV29-1 and TRBJ1-1; TRBD1 is a possible D gene (6 bases). The CDR3 totals 16 residues. Germline values: CDR1 SQVTM, CDR2 ANQGSEA. Trimming stripped 2 bases from V and 5 bases from J, with 21 bases between. CDR3 in amino acids: CSVESNRGARNTEAFF. The CDR3 coding sequence is TGCAGCGTTGAATCGAATCGGGGGGCGCGGAATACTGAAGCTTTCTTT.

This clone was seen once. This sequence joins TRBV6-1 and TRBJ1-5; the D gene is possibly TRBD1 (6 bases). Looked up from germline, CDR1 is MNHNS and CDR2 is SASEGT. This CDR3 is built from 15 residues. Deletions cut 7 bases from V and 5 bases from J, with 18 bases between. This CDR3 is CASTLGTKEDQPQHF. The CDR3 DNA follows: TGTGCCAGCACCCTAGGGACAAAGGAGGATCAGCCCCAGCATTTT.

About this clone itself: At one end the junction does not follow the germline gene, possibly because of a read error. This CDR3 is CASSLDFTRGDYGYTF. In DNA, the CDR3 is TGTGCCAGCAGTTTGGACTTTACCAGGGGGGACTATGGCTACACCTTC. The chain employs TRBV5-6 and TRBJ1-2; 7 nucleotides match TRBD1. This CDR3 is built from 16 residues. Germline values: CDR1 SGHDT, CDR2 YYEEEE.

The rearrangement joins TRBV10-3 to TRBJ2-1; 9 nucleotides match TRBD1. Trimming at V came to 8 bases and at J to 3 bases, leaving 11 bases not matched to a gene. The germline V gene has CDR1 ENHRY and CDR2 SYGVKD. The CDR3 extends over 16 amino acids. Here the CDR3 reads CAIASTDRGDYNEQFF. DNA for the CDR3: TGTGCCATCGCCTCAACAGACAGGGGGGACTACAATGAGCAGTTCTTC.

The chain uses TRBV19 and TRBJ2-5; D is ambiguous. The germline gives CDR1 LNHDA, CDR2 SQIVND (reference sequence). The V end lost 0 bases, the J end lost 5 bases, and 7 bases lay between the germline ends. This CDR3 spans 13 amino acids. For the CDR3, the DNA is TGTGCCAGTAGTATAGACCTAGTTGAGACCCAGTACTTC. It is translated as CASSIDLVETQYF.